The entry that follows covers one TCR beta chain sequence. These data are taken from a study of blood T cell repertoires in COVID-19. Those who participated ranged in age from about 18 to 89 years and resided in under 25 US areas. Grouping used clinical history reported by participants in a survey and questionnaire. Source study methods: For nucleated cells, counts were estimated from reference gene primer amplification. Generated by immunoSEQ multiplex PCR, the TCRdb table keeps only in-frame clones and is missing some. That table furnishes V, J and clone size, whereas the DNA furnished D and trimming. The sample carries fewer than 200,000 clones, around four fifths recorded once. V lost 7 bases to trimming and J lost 5 bases, with 14 bases between them. Germline V gene lookup returns CDR1 SGHRS and CDR2 YFSETQ. This CDR3 is 13 amino acids long.

This clonotype was sampled from a woman between 50 and 59 years old who had recovered from COVID-19. The sequenced material came from PBMCs or T cells enriched from blood (not recorded which). V usage is TRBV5-1 and J usage is TRBJ2-3, with TRBD2 as a possible D gene (6 bases). The CDR3 nucleotides are TGCGCCAGCTCGGCGGTGGGGGGAGATACGCAGTATTTT. Amino acids: CASSAVGGDTQYF.